One and the same sample provided the 17 T cell receptor beta chains below, sequenced in a study of OX40 agonist ivuxolimab in advanced cancers. TCRdb's table, derived via immunoSEQ multiplex PCR, lists solely in-frame clones and lacks some. The sample lists 70,000 to 95,000 clones, around 80% occurring once. The sample was CD4+ or CD8+ T cells sorted from blood, taken in a trial of the OX40 agonist ivuxolimab. The source is an adult with an advanced solid tumor such as melanoma, head and neck, liver or kidney cancer.

V usage is TRBV28 and J usage is TRBJ2-5, with D unresolved. Trimming left V 2 bases short and J 5 bases short, with 3 bases between. This CDR3 is 11 amino acids long. From germline, CDR1 is MDHEN and CDR2 SYDVKM. The CDR3 here is CASSLRETQYF. In DNA, the CDR3 is TGTGCCAGCAGTTTACGGGAGACCCAGTACTTC.

CDR3 in DNA: TGTGCCAGTAGTATGGAGGGGGCTTATTACGAGCAGTACTTC. Protein: CASSMEGAYYEQYF. J is TRBJ2-7 and V is TRBV19, with a tentative D call TRBD1 (7 bases). This CDR3 has 14 residues. The V and J ends lost 3 bases and 4 bases respectively, with 13 bases between them. Germline V gene sequence: CDR1 LNHDA, CDR2 SQIVND (reference sequence).

The count of this clone is one. This sequence joins TRBV2 and TRBJ1-4; the D gene is possibly TRBD1 (6 bases). With 7 bases removed from V and 1 base from J, the gap between germline ends came to 10 bases. CDR1 and CDR2 from the germline V gene are SNHLY and FYNNEI. CDR3 length: 14 amino acids. This CDR3 is CASNRVGTNEKLFF. The CDR3 DNA is TGTGCCAGCAACAGGGTCGGAACTAATGAAAAACTGTTTTTT.

This clone was recorded only once. The chain couples TRBV30 to TRBJ1-2; D is unresolved. Trimming removed 0 bases from V and 7 bases from J, with 9 bases in between. Germline values: CDR1 GTSNPN, CDR2 SVGIG (reference sequence). The CDR3 covers 12 residues. The DNA of the CDR3 is TGTGCCTGGAGTGTGTCCGAGATTGGCTACACCTTC. Translating it yields CAWSVSEIGYTF.

In this sample, this clone turned up a few times. CDR3 nucleotide sequence: TGTGCCAGCAGCTTCATGGGGGGGCTAGTGGGTGAAAAACTGTTTTTT. It is translated as CASSFMGGLVGEKLFF. The chain carries TRBV7-9 and TRBJ1-4, with D possibly TRBD1 on 6 matching bases. The germline V gene encodes CDR1 SEHNR and CDR2 FQNEAQ (reference sequence). Trimming took 3 bases from V and 7 from J, leaving 18 bases between them. The CDR3 consists of 16 residues.

V is TRBV6-1 and J is TRBJ2-3, with D maybe TRBD2 (5 bases). CDR1 and CDR2 (germline): MNHNS, SASEGT. Trimming removed 0 bases from V and 0 bases from J, with 10 bases in between. The CDR3 runs to 16 residues. The CDR3 region has the DNA TGTGCCAGCAGTGAAGCGCCCGGGGAAAGCACAGATACGCAGTATTTT. As protein: CASSEAPGESTDTQYF.

This chain uses TRBV2 with TRBJ2-3, with 13 bases that match TRBD2. The CDR3 totals 17 residues. Trimming at V came to 1 base and at J to 4 bases, leaving 5 bases not matched to a gene. Germline V CDR1 and CDR2: SNHLY, FYNNEI. The CDR3 loop reads CASSEVELAGGPDTQYF. The CDR3 DNA reads TGTGCCAGCAGTGAAGTAGAACTAGCGGGGGGGCCAGATACGCAGTATTTT.

The chain carries TRBV4-3 and TRBJ2-4, with 11 nucleotides matching TRBD2. Germline CDR1 is LGHNA and CDR2 is YSLEER. V lost 0 bases, J lost 0 bases, and 13 bases stayed unmatched. The CDR3 totals 21 residues. In nucleotides, the CDR3 is TGCGCCAGCAGCCAAGATGCCACTAGCGGGGGTTTCCCTCTAGCCAAAAACATTCAGTACTTC. Translated, it gives CASSQDATSGGFPLAKNIQYF.

The J gene is TRBJ2-1, the V gene TRBV6-6, with 8 bases that match TRBD1. The junction had 4 bases not matched to a gene; V was cut back by 4 bases and J by 8 bases. This CDR3 comprises 13 residues. The V gene's germline CDR1 is MNHNY and CDR2 SVGAGI (reference sequence). The CDR3 loop is CASSFNRGDEQFF. For the CDR3, the DNA is TGTGCCAGCAGTTTTAACAGGGGGGATGAGCAGTTCTTC.

The chain joins TRBV20-1 to TRBJ2-7, with 7 nucleotides matching TRBD2. With V trimmed by 6 bases and J by 7 bases, 3 bases remained unmatched. Germline-derived CDR1 and CDR2 are DFQATT and SNEGSKA (reference sequence). There are 10 residues in the CDR3. The CDR3 protein is CSAGGWEQYF. The DNA for the CDR3 is TGCAGTGCCGGGGGGTGGGAGCAGTACTTC.

This clone came up once. The J gene is TRBJ1-2, the V gene TRBV4-2, with D perhaps TRBD1 (6 bases). Germline CDR1 is LGHNA and CDR2 is YNFKEQ. V gave up 0 bases and J gave up 8 bases, with 13 bases separating them. The CDR3 contains 14 residues. For the CDR3, the DNA is TGTGCCAGCAGCCAAGATACGGGGGCGGGCGGCTACACCTTC. As protein: CASSQDTGAGGYTF.

The sample holds one count of this clone. V gene TRBV7-8 combines with J gene TRBJ2-3; 8 positions agree with TRBD2. The length of the CDR3 is 15 residues. CDR1 and CDR2 (germline): SGHVS, FQNEAQ. J gave up 10 bases and V 6 bases, and 15 bases lay outside the gene matches. CDR3 residues: CASRAGRGDEGPQYF. In DNA, the CDR3 is TGTGCCAGCAGGGCCGGGAGGGGTGATGAAGGTCCGCAGTATTTT.

The chain employs TRBV15 and TRBJ2-7; 11 positions agree with TRBD1. This CDR3 is 15 amino acids long. Germline V gene lookup returns CDR1 LNHNV and CDR2 YYDKDF (reference sequence). Trimming removed 0 bases from V and 6 bases from J; junction bases left unmatched: 4. The CDR3 DNA follows: TGTGCCACCAGCAGAGATCTGGGACAGGGGGGCGAGCAGTACTTC. Its protein is CATSRDLGQGGEQYF. Full variable domain (remainder filled in from reference TRBV15 and TRBJ2-7): DAMVIQNPRYQVTQFGKPVTLSCSQTLNHNVMYWYQQKSSQAPKLLFHYYDKDFNNEADTPDNFQSRRPNTSFCFLDIRSPGLGDTAMYLCATSRDLGQGGEQYFGPGTRLTVT.

This chain joins TRBV5-1 and TRBJ1-2; 10 bases line up with TRBD1. The CDR3 consists of 15 residues. Germline V gene sequence: CDR1 SGHRS, CDR2 YFSETQ. V lost 7 bases to trimming and J lost 2 bases; unmatched junction nucleotides: 8. The CDR3 nucleotides are TGCGCCAGCCACTACGGGACAGGGGCGAACTATGGCTACACCTTC. It yields the protein CASHYGTGANYGYTF.

V is TRBV29-1 and J is TRBJ2-5; possibly TRBD1 for D (5 bases). The CDR3 consists of 13 residues. V was shortened by 4 bases and J by 2 bases, with 11 bases between the two germline ends. Germline V gene lookup returns CDR1 SQVTM and CDR2 ANQGSEA. Here the CDR3 reads CSVVVAGQETQYF. CDR3 DNA: TGCAGCGTTGTGGTGGCAGGGCAAGAGACCCAGTACTTC.

This clone was seen just once. The chain carries TRBV7-2 and TRBJ2-7; D could derive from TRBD1 or TRBD2 (5 bases each). Per germline, CDR1 SGHTA and CDR2 FQGNSA. The CDR3 is 13 amino acids. V was clipped by 5 bases and J by 3 bases, with 11 bases between them. The CDR3 loop reads CASSPGTDYEQYF. CDR3 DNA sequence: TGTGCCAGCAGCCCCGGGACGGACTACGAGCAGTACTTC.

This rearrangement joins TRBV5-1 to TRBJ1-1, with unresolved D. V lost 1 base and J lost 1, with 5 bases in between. CDR1 and CDR2 from the germline V gene are SGHRS and YFSETQ. The CDR3 runs to 13 residues. CDR3 nucleotides: TGCGCCAGCAGCTTGTTGGAGAACACTGAAGCTTTCTTT. Amino acids: CASSLLENTEAFF.